This entry is about one T cell receptor (beta chain). The CDR3 is 11 amino acids. Trimming left V 9 bases short and J 1 base short, with 6 bases between. The sample comes from a study of blood T cell repertoires in COVID-19. Study information: Both acute and convalescent COVID-19 samples were obtained from the United States, Italy and Spain. The analysed material was cDNA or gDNA that came from T cells, B-cell-depleted T cells, or PBMCs.

Enrolment of Seattle patients took place during active infection, and they were followed longitudinally. Sequencing was performed with immunoSEQ multiplex PCR; in TCRdb, only in-frame clones are kept and a portion is missing. Of 200,000 to 300,000 clones in the sample, 80% to 90% are singletons; the top ten hold 6.5% to 9.5%. The V gene is TRBV12-3 or TRBV12-4, the J gene TRBJ1-1; no firm D call. This TCR was sampled from an elderly woman with COVID-19, enrolled during active disease. The material sequenced was peripheral blood. The CDR3 DNA is TGTGCCAGTATCAGGAACACTGAAGCTTTCTTT. Translating gives CASIRNTEAFF.